Presented here are 22 T cell receptor beta chains from one specimen sequenced in a study of OX40 agonist ivuxolimab in advanced cancers. The data were produced by immunoSEQ multiplex PCR, yet TCRdb's version contains in-frame clones alone and is incomplete. The table records 92,000 or so clones, 85% to 90% of them present only once. Sequencing used CD4+ or CD8+ T cells sorted from blood, obtained in a trial of the OX40 agonist ivuxolimab. The receptors originated from an adult with an advanced solid tumor such as melanoma, head and neck, liver or kidney cancer.

The chain combines TRBV30 with TRBJ2-5; the D gene is possibly TRBD1 (5 bases). Germline loops: CDR1 GTSNPN, CDR2 SVGIG (reference sequence). V was shortened by 2 bases and J by 7 bases, with 11 bases between the two germline ends. There are 12 residues in the CDR3. CDR3 DNA sequence: TGTGCCTGGAGTTCAGGGTTTGGGACCCAGTACTTC. This translates into CAWSSGFGTQYF.

CDR3 nucleotide sequence: TGTGCCAGCAGCTTCGGAGGGTTGAAGGTGAACACTGAAGCTTTCTTT. Translation gives CASSFGGLKVNTEAFF. The rearrangement joins TRBV11-3 to TRBJ1-1; unclear D gene. V shed 3 bases and J shed 0 bases, with 14 bases lying between them. The CDR3 loop spans 16 amino acids. Germline CDR1 and CDR2: SGHNT and YENEEA.

The V call is TRBV27, the J call TRBJ1-4; D gene ambiguous. Germline V gives CDR1 MNHEY, CDR2 SMNVEV (reference sequence). The CDR3 runs to 12 residues. Trimming removed 4 bases from V and 5 bases from J, with 5 bases in between. CDR3 coding DNA: TGTGCCAGCAGTTCCAGGAATGAAAAACTGTTTTTT. Its translation is CASSSRNEKLFF.

The chain joins TRBV11-2 to TRBJ1-5, with 9 bases identical to TRBD1. Germline values: CDR1 SGHAT, CDR2 FQNNGV. The CDR3 is made up of 16 amino acids. Trimming cost V 4 bases and J 3 bases; bases outside gene matches: 7. CDR3 amino acids: CASSWGQGNNNQPQHF. Written as DNA, the CDR3 is TGTGCCAGCAGCTGGGGACAGGGTAACAACAATCAGCCCCAGCATTTT. The full variable domain, completed using reference TRBV11-2 and TRBJ1-5, is EAGVAQSPRYKIIEKRQSVAFWCNPISGHATLYWYQQILGQGPKLLIQFQNNGVVDDSQLPKDRFSAERLKGVDSTLKIQPAKLEDSAVYLCASSWGQGNNNQPQHFGDGTRLSIL.

This chain joins TRBV6-5 and TRBJ1-4; perhaps TRBD1 as D (5 bases). Looked up from germline, CDR1 is MNHEY and CDR2 is SVGAGI. Trimming took off 6 bases at V and 5 bases at J, with 16 bases between the two ends. The CDR3 covers 15 residues. CDR3 DNA sequence: TGTGCCAGCAGCGTGCTAGGTGGGGCAAATGAAAAACTGTTTTTT. Translation: CASSVLGGANEKLFF.

The chain combines TRBV28 with TRBJ2-7; D not resolved. The germline V gene encodes CDR1 MDHEN and CDR2 SYDVKM. The CDR3 covers 13 residues. Trimming took 7 bases from V and 4 from J, leaving 14 bases between them. Written as DNA, the CDR3 is TGTGCCAGCACCGTAGGACGTCATTACGAGCAGTACTTC. This encodes CASTVGRHYEQYF.

The chain joins TRBV6-5 to TRBJ2-5; D possibly corresponds to TRBD1 (5 bases). From germline, CDR1 is MNHEY and CDR2 SVGAGI. The CDR3 is made up of 14 amino acids. V shed 2 bases and J shed 2 bases, with 9 bases lying between them. The CDR3, as DNA: TGTGCCAGCAGTTACGGGGCAGGGCAAGAGACCCAGTACTTC. Translation gives CASSYGAGQETQYF.

The rearrangement links TRBV4-1 to TRBJ2-7, with a tentative D call TRBD2 (5 bases). The V end lost 2 bases, the J end lost 7 bases, and 12 bases lay between the germline ends. CDR1 and CDR2 from the germline V gene are MGHRA and YSYEKL. The CDR3 is made up of 13 amino acids. The CDR3 nucleotides are TGCGCCAGCAGCCAATCCCCTTCGGGGGAGCAGTACTTC. Protein product: CASSQSPSGEQYF.

J is TRBJ2-1 and V is TRBV4-2; TRBD2 aligns across 14 bases. The CDR3 contains 16 residues. The germline gives CDR1 LGHNA, CDR2 YNFKEQ. J gave up 8 bases and V 3 bases, and 6 bases lay outside the gene matches. The CDR3 DNA is TGTGCCAGCAGCCAGGAAGGACTAGCGGGAGGCTATGAGCAGTTCTTC. It specifies CASSQEGLAGGYEQFF.

The chain recombines TRBV28 with TRBJ2-7; D tentatively reads TRBD1 or TRBD2 (5 bases each). V was pared by 7 bases and J by 3 bases, with 19 bases between. The CDR3 spans 15 residues. Germline CDR1 MDHEN, CDR2 SYDVKM. The CDR3 here is CASTVGAGINYEQYF. The CDR3 DNA reads TGTGCCAGCACCGTAGGGGCCGGGATTAACTACGAGCAGTACTTC. The full variable domain, its missing parts supplied by reference TRBV28 and TRBJ2-7, is DVKVTQSSRYLVKRTGEKVFLECVQDMDHENMFWYRQDPGLGLRLIYFSYDVKMKEKGDIPEGYSVSREKKERFSLILESASTNQTSMYLCASTVGAGINYEQYFGPGTRLTVT.

This sequence joins TRBV15 and TRBJ2-7; the D gene is possibly TRBD2 (5 bases). Germline V lookup: CDR1 LNHNV, CDR2 YYDKDF (reference sequence). Trimming removed 0 bases at V and 2 bases at J, with 11 bases between. This CDR3 has 15 residues. The CDR3 region is CATSRDLSGTYEQYF. The CDR3 DNA sequence: TGTGCCACCAGCAGAGATCTGAGCGGCACCTACGAGCAGTACTTC.

The rearrangement links TRBV27 to TRBJ2-7, with D unclear. The V end lost 3 bases, the J end lost 7 bases, and 13 bases lay between the germline ends. CDR1 and CDR2 (germline): MNHEY, SMNVEV (reference sequence). This CDR3 is 13 amino acids long. The CDR3 DNA reads TGTGCCAGCAGTTTTGCGCCTGCAACAGAGCAGTACTTC. Translated, it gives CASSFAPATEQYF.

About this clone: A junction end diverges from the germline sequence, so it may reflect a read error. V and J are TRBV2 and TRBJ1-2; D remains ambiguous. The CDR3 has 15 residues. Germline V gene sequence: CDR1 SNHLY, CDR2 FYNNEI. The CDR3 nucleotides read TGTGCCAGCAGTGAATCCCTGACTGCTAACTGTGGCTACACCTTC. This sequence encodes CASSESLTANCGYTF.

The gene calls are TRBV5-1 and TRBJ2-7; TRBD2 matches 10 bases. The length of the CDR3 is 15 residues. V was pared by 4 bases and J by 2 bases, with 6 bases of the junction left unmatched. Germline V gives CDR1 SGHRS, CDR2 YFSETQ. CDR3 nucleotide sequence: TGCGCCAGCAGCGGAGGAGCGGGAGGGCCCTACGAGCAGTACTTC. Translation: CASSGGAGGPYEQYF.

The V gene is TRBV19, the J gene TRBJ2-1; 10 positions agree with TRBD2. Germline CDR1 LNHDA, CDR2 SQIVND (reference sequence). This CDR3 has 14 amino acids. The trim removed 10 bases at V and 3 bases at J, leaving 6 bases unmatched. The CDR3 nucleotides read TGTGCCACCAGGGGACTAGCGAACTACAATGAGCAGTTCTTC. It encodes CATRGLANYNEQFF.

This chain joins TRBV4-2 and TRBJ1-3, with no clear D. V lost 2 bases to trimming and J lost 1 base, with 6 bases between them. CDR1 is LGHNA, CDR2 YNFKEQ, per germline. The CDR3 spans 14 residues. CDR3 bases: TGTGCCAGCAGCCAAAGGTTATCTGGAAACACCATATATTTT. Its protein is CASSQRLSGNTIYF.

The V gene is TRBV27, the J gene TRBJ1-6; D not resolved. V lost 4 bases, J lost 6 bases, and 13 bases lay in between. The CDR3 contains 15 residues. Germline V gene sequence: CDR1 MNHEY, CDR2 SMNVEV (reference sequence). The CDR3 DNA follows: TGTGCCAGCAGTTCCCCCGGCAGCTTTAATTCACCCCTCCACTTT. Its protein product is CASSSPGSFNSPLHF.

This clone showed up just once. The chain recombines TRBV6-1 with TRBJ2-7; D is possibly TRBD1 (6 bases). Trimming cost V 3 bases and J 5 bases, with 23 bases left between them. Germline lookup yields CDR1 MNHNS and CDR2 SASEGT. This CDR3 has 17 residues. CDR3 loop: CASSENGLRDKGDEQYF. For the CDR3, the DNA is TGTGCCAGCAGTGAGAACGGTTTAAGGGACAAAGGCGACGAGCAGTACTTC.

The chain employs TRBV4-1 and TRBJ2-7; the D gene is possibly TRBD2 (6 bases). The germline V and J ends were trimmed by 0 bases and 0 bases, with 12 bases remaining between them. The CDR3 has 16 residues. Germline V gene data show CDR1 as MGHRA and CDR2 as YSYEKL. The CDR3 sequence is CASSQDTPGSSYEQYF. The CDR3 nucleotides are TGCGCCAGCAGCCAAGATACTCCCGGGAGCTCCTACGAGCAGTACTTC.

The rearrangement uses TRBV7-9 and TRBJ1-2; no firm D call. This CDR3 region has 15 residues. V dropped 5 bases and J dropped 7 bases, with 20 bases sitting between them. Germline loops: CDR1 SEHNR, CDR2 FQNEAQ (reference sequence). CDR3 nucleotides: TGTGCCAGCAGCCCCGCCGTTATATGGGGAGGTGGCTACACCTTC. It encodes CASSPAVIWGGGYTF.

The chain joins TRBV5-5 to TRBJ2-7, with D possibly being TRBD1 (5 bases). The germline V gene has CDR1 SGHKS and CDR2 YYEKEE (reference sequence). Between the trimmed V and J ends, which lost 4 bases and 3 bases, there was a span of 17 bases. The CDR3 sequence is 15 residues long. CDR3 DNA: TGTGCCAGCAGCCCGCCCCCCAGCAGGGACTACGAGCAGTACTTC. Its protein product is CASSPPPSRDYEQYF.

The genes are TRBV10-2 and TRBJ1-2; the D gene is possibly TRBD1 (5 bases). Trimming removed 0 bases at V and 4 bases at J, with 12 bases between. The CDR3 totals 15 residues. The V gene's germline CDR1 is WSHSY and CDR2 SAAADI. The CDR3 is CASSESEGSGYGYTF. DNA for the CDR3: TGCGCCAGCAGTGAGTCTGAGGGGTCGGGCTATGGCTACACCTTC.